This T cell receptor (beta chain) came from a study of beta chain features in type 1 diabetes. Study-wide results and limits: In every one of the four CD4+ subsets, TCRB CDR3s were moderately but significantly shorter in Type 1 diabetes patients.

The CDR3 totals 15 residues. The germline V gene encodes CDR1 SGHAT and CDR2 FQNNGV. J was trimmed by 6 bases and V by 1 base; bases with no gene match: 4. All of the isolated RNA was reverse transcribed, so expressed TCRB transcripts were sequenced. Assay used: immunoSEQ multiplex PCR; TCRdb lists only in-frame clones, some missing. The sample has some 290,000 clones; 14% are singletons. About this clone: Its cognate antigen is unknown.

This chain uses TRBV11-2 with TRBJ2-1, with 9 nucleotides matching TRBD2. Sequencing was done on a sample of naive CD4+ T cells from blood. The clonotype was recovered from a man aged 30 to 39 with type 1 diabetes. In DNA, the CDR3 is TGTGCCAGCAGCTTAGGTCGAGCGGGAGGCAATGAGCAGTTCTTC. Translation gives CASSLGRAGGNEQFF.